A selection of T cell receptor beta chains follows, all from one sample in a study of T cell repertoires in cytomegalovirus infection. TCRdb fed the reads into MiXCR, producing one record per CDR3 protein. The sample has about 900,000 distinct CDR3 sequences; 30% to 40% are singletons. Which antigens these TCRs recognize remains unknown. Sequencing was performed on cultured CD8+ T cells from PBMCs, taken from culture after CMV antigen stimulation. The receptors were sampled from a human donor in good health (CMV status not recorded). Some clones in this sample may be carry-over from other donors' samples. Both conserved end residues are part of each CDR3. D genes are given only for firm matches. Only part of the rows carry a size: once, few, many, or a class if the clone is expanded.

CASSGSPGTAEKLFF,TGTGCCAGCAGTGGATCCCCAGGGACTGCTGAAAAACTGTTTTTT,TRBJ1-4,NA,15,TRBV2,NA
CASSYGQGSQETQYF,TGTGCCAGCAGTTACGGACAGGGGTCCCAAGAGACCCAGTACTTC,TRBJ2-5,NA,15,TRBV6-6,TRBD1
CASTAAGGNEQFF,TGTGCCAGCACTGCAGCGGGGGGGAATGAGCAGTTCTTC,TRBJ2-1,few,13,TRBV12-3/TRBV12-4,TRBD2
CASSRPGNTFF,TGTGCCAGCAGTAGGCCGGGGAACACTTTCTTT,TRBJ1-1,NA,11,TRBV6-2/TRBV6-3,NA
CASSQGRGMNTEAFF,TGCGCCAGCAGCCAAGGGAGGGGGATGAACACTGAAGCTTTCTTT,TRBJ1-1,few,15,TRBV4-1,NA
CASTRTSSYNEQFF,TGTGCCAGCACCCGGACTAGCTCCTACAATGAGCAGTTCTTC,TRBJ2-1,NA,14,TRBV6-2/TRBV6-3,TRBD2
CASSQEGTAIYEQYF,TGTGCCAGCAGCCAAGAGGGGACAGCCATCTACGAGCAGTACTTC,TRBJ2-7,few,15,TRBV14,TRBD1
CASSQARSAGGETQYF,TGTGCCAGCAGCCAAGCTCGGTCTGCGGGGGGAGAGACCCAGTACTTC,TRBJ2-5,many,16,TRBV7-2,TRBD2
CTSSYRTYLSASSYEQYF,TGTACCAGCAGTTACCGGACTTACCTGAGCGCCTCCTCCTACGAGCAGTACTTC,TRBJ2-7,NA,18,TRBV6-2/TRBV6-3,NA
CASSQDALATAEAFF,TGCGCCAGCAGCCAAGACGCCCTCGCGACAGCTGAAGCTTTCTTT,TRBJ1-1,many,15,TRBV4-1,NA
CAIRLNYGYTF,TGTGCCATCAGACTGAACTATGGCTACACCTTC,TRBJ1-2,NA,11,TRBV10-3,NA
CASSHRDSWDTQYF,TGTGCCAGCAGCCATCGGGACTCCTGGGATACGCAGTATTTT,TRBJ2-3,NA,14,TRBV5-4,NA
CATSLQGWPGNTIYF,TGTGCCACCTCACTACAGGGTTGGCCTGGAAACACCATATATTTT,TRBJ1-3,few,15,TRBV27,NA
CATSRVEAPTEAFF,TGTGCCACCAGCAGAGTCGAGGCGCCCACTGAAGCTTTCTTT,TRBJ1-1,NA,14,TRBV15,NA
CASSSTGPDTEAFF,TGTGCCAGCAGCTCGACAGGGCCCGACACTGAAGCTTTCTTT,TRBJ1-1,NA,14,TRBV5-6,TRBD1
CASRSRGEGNEQFF,TGTGCCAGCAGGTCCCGGGGAGAAGGCAATGAGCAGTTCTTC,TRBJ2-1,few,14,TRBV2,NA
CASSITGSGANVLTF,TGTGCCAGCAGTATAACAGGGTCCGGGGCCAACGTCCTGACTTTC,TRBJ2-6,many,15,TRBV28,NA
CASSLEGSGGVEQFF,TGTGCCAGCAGCTTAGAGGGTAGCGGGGGGGTTGAGCAGTTCTTC,TRBJ2-1,few,15,TRBV11-2,TRBD2
CASSQDLLAGPPYNEQFF,TGTGCCAGCAGCCAAGATCTGCTAGCGGGGCCCCCCTACAATGAGCAGTTCTTC,TRBJ2-1,NA,18,TRBV3-1,TRBD2
CASSQGLAVSDTQYF,TGCGCCAGCAGCCAAGGCCTAGCGGTGTCAGATACGCAGTATTTT,TRBJ2-3,NA,15,TRBV4-1,TRBD2
CASSPRASGVLRQFF,TGTGCCAGCAGCCCCCGGGCTAGCGGCGTTCTTAGGCAGTTCTTC,TRBJ2-1,NA,15,TRBV7-2,TRBD2
CASTQTGAHYGYTF,TGTGCCAGCACCCAGACAGGGGCACACTATGGCTACACCTTC,TRBJ1-2,few,14,TRBV27,TRBD1
CASSYTSTGTGELFF,TGTGCCAGCAGCTACACCTCGACAGGGACCGGGGAGCTGTTTTTT,TRBJ2-2,NA,15,TRBV11-3,TRBD1
CASSRRGPDWGYTF,TGTGCCAGCTCACGGAGAGGCCCTGATTGGGGCTACACCTTC,TRBJ1-2,few,14,TRBV27,NA
CASSLVGQGVETQYF,TGTGCCAGCAGCTTGGTTGGACAGGGTGTGGAGACCCAGTACTTC,TRBJ2-5,NA,15,TRBV5-4,TRBD1
CASSLSRGGQGKDGYTF,TGTGCCAGCAGTTTGTCGCGGGGGGGACAGGGTAAAGATGGCTACACCTTC,TRBJ1-2,NA,17,TRBV27,TRBD1
CATSDSTSGGTHTTDTQYF,TGTGCCACCAGTGATTCGACTAGCGGGGGGACCCACACCACAGATACGCAGTATTTT,TRBJ2-3,NA,19,TRBV24-1,TRBD2
CASSFRTQDFLNSPLHF,TGTGCCAGCAGCTTTCGGACGCAGGACTTTCTTAATTCACCCCTCCACTTT,TRBJ1-6,few,17,TRBV7-4,NA
CASSFRSSGGETQYF,TGTGCCAGCAGCTTTAGGTCTAGCGGGGGTGAGACCCAGTACTTC,TRBJ2-5,many,15,TRBV7-6,TRBD2
CASRVTGSTGELFF,TGTGCCAGCAGGGTGACAGGGAGTACCGGGGAGCTGTTTTTT,TRBJ2-2,NA,14,TRBV6-1,TRBD1
CASSERWVLGGYTF,TGTGCCAGCAGTGAGCGGTGGGTTCTTGGTGGCTACACCTTC,TRBJ1-2,many,14,TRBV6-1,NA
CASSLQLTLKKEAFF,TGTGCCAGCAGCCTACAGTTAACACTGAAGAAAGAAGCTTTCTTT,TRBJ1-1,NA,15,TRBV6-2/TRBV6-3,NA
CASTNSGRGNSPLHF,TGTGCCAGCACCAACTCCGGCAGGGGTAATTCACCCCTCCACTTT,TRBJ1-6,NA,15,TRBV6-2/TRBV6-3,NA
CASSSTTGPESTDMQYF,TGTGCCAGCAGCTCCACGACAGGGCCAGAGAGCACAGATATGCAGTATTTT,TRBJ2-3,once,17,TRBV7-9,TRBD1
CASSPGRQGLAKNIQYF,TGTGCCAGCAGTCCCGGGCGGCAGGGGCTCGCCAAAAACATTCAGTACTTC,TRBJ2-4,NA,17,TRBV14,NA
CASKPPGVIYGYTF,TGCGCCAGCAAACCTCCAGGGGTCATCTATGGCTACACCTTC,TRBJ1-2,NA,14,TRBV5-1,NA
CASSFPITPGQGHPAETQYF,TGTGCCAGCAGTTTTCCTATCACCCCCGGACAGGGACACCCAGCGGAGACCCAGTACTTC,TRBJ2-5,NA,20,TRBV6-2/TRBV6-3,TRBD1
CASSQDLTGSGNTIYF,TGCGCCAGCAGCCAAGATCTGACAGGCTCAGGAAACACCATATATTTT,TRBJ1-3,NA,16,TRBV4-3,NA
CASSYEGAGLSNQPQHF,TGTGCCAGCAGTTACGAGGGCGCGGGTCTCAGCAATCAGCCCCAGCATTTT,TRBJ1-5,NA,17,TRBV6-6,NA
CASSAGLAIYEQYF,TGTGCCAGCAGTGCGGGACTAGCCATCTACGAGCAGTACTTC,TRBJ2-7,NA,14,TRBV27,TRBD2
CASALAGSSYEQYF,TGTGCCAGTGCCCTAGCGGGGAGCTCCTACGAGCAGTACTTC,TRBJ2-7,NA,14,TRBV19,TRBD2